The 11 T cell receptor beta chains reported below all come from one sample, sequenced in a study of cytomegalovirus exposure and HLA in healthy donors. Clones were sequenced by immunoSEQ multiplex PCR, and TCRdb holds only the in-frame ones, with some missing. The sample holds 75,000 to 90,000 clones, less than 96% seen once. Sequences were obtained from PBMCs. Receptor source: a man aged 18-30 years in good health and CMV-seropositive.

The J gene is TRBJ1-1, the V gene TRBV12-5; D ambiguous. CDR3 length: 18 residues. Per the germline V gene, CDR1 is LGHNT and CDR2 is FRNRAP. The V and J ends lost 2 bases and 1 base respectively, with 20 bases between them. The CDR3 DNA is TGTGCTAGTGGTTTGTTCCTTAACGGGAGGTTTAGGAACACTGAAGCTTTCTTT. Residues: CASGLFLNGRFRNTEAFF.

The table lists this clone with a count of one. The chain uses TRBV27 and TRBJ2-7, with 7 positions matching TRBD1. Germline V gene data show CDR1 as MNHEY and CDR2 as SMNVEV (reference sequence). The V segment lost 2 bases and the J segment 2 bases; nucleotides outside the gene matches: 3. The CDR3 is 14 residues long. CDR3 in amino acids: CASSLQGVTYEQYF. CDR3 nucleotide sequence: TGTGCCAGCAGTTTACAGGGGGTAACCTACGAGCAGTACTTC.

The chain employs TRBV5-4 and TRBJ2-7; D is ambiguous. V lost 0 bases and J lost 2, with 9 bases in between. Germline loops: CDR1 SGHNT, CDR2 YYREEE (reference sequence). The CDR3 consists of 14 residues. The CDR3 loop reads CASSLAGQTYEQYF. The CDR3 DNA follows: TGTGCCAGCAGCTTGGCAGGCCAGACCTACGAGCAGTACTTC.

The chain recombines TRBV19 with TRBJ2-7; 11 nucleotides align to TRBD1. The germline V gene encodes CDR1 LNHDA and CDR2 SQIVND (reference sequence). The V and J ends lost 4 bases and 7 bases, in that order; junction bases with no gene match: 6. There are 14 residues in the CDR3. The CDR3 DNA reads TGTGCCAGTAGTACGGACAGGGGGCATGGAGAGCAGTACTTC. This codes for CASSTDRGHGEQYF.

This rearrangement joins TRBV18 to TRBJ1-4, with 7 bases that match TRBD1. The CDR3 is 13 residues long. Germline loops: CDR1 KGHSH, CDR2 LQKENI. The V gene end was trimmed by 7 bases and the J gene end by 5 bases; junction bases not matched to a gene: 4. CDR3 nucleotides: TGTGCCAGCTGGCAGGGACAGAATGAAAAACTGTTTTTT. Amino acid sequence: CASWQGQNEKLFF.

A single count supports this clone. The CDR3 bases are TGTGCCAGCAGTTTATCTCCGGGGACTGTGTCTGGCTACACCTTC. Translation: CASSLSPGTVSGYTF. The chain has TRBV27 and TRBJ1-2; D is possibly TRBD1 (5 bases). The V and J ends lost 0 bases and 7 bases respectively, with 15 bases between them. Germline V CDR1 and CDR2: MNHEY, SMNVEV (reference sequence). CDR3 length: 15 amino acids.

V gene TRBV30 combines with J gene TRBJ2-5; TRBD1 matches 11 bases. The CDR3 extends over 13 amino acids. With V trimmed by 5 bases and J by 4 bases, 3 bases remained unmatched. The V gene's germline CDR1 is GTSNPN and CDR2 SVGIG (reference sequence). The CDR3 sequence: CAWGQGAGETQYF. CDR3 in DNA: TGTGCCTGGGGACAGGGGGCAGGAGAGACCCAGTACTTC.

The genes are TRBV30 and TRBJ1-1; possibly TRBD1 for D (6 bases). CDR1 and CDR2 (germline): GTSNPN, SVGIG (reference sequence). The length of the CDR3 is 14 residues. Trimming took 4 bases from V and 2 from J, leaving 14 bases between them. The CDR3 region is CAWTSGQPNTEAFF. The CDR3 nucleotides read TGTGCCTGGACCTCCGGACAGCCTAACACTGAAGCTTTCTTT.

The V and J genes are TRBV7-6 and TRBJ2-2; 13 nucleotides agree with TRBD2. The CDR3 loop spans 17 amino acids. The germline V gene encodes CDR1 SGHVS and CDR2 FNYEAQ. V lost 5 bases and J lost 6; bases outside the gene matches: 9. The CDR3 sequence is CASSRTSGRSWPGELFF. The DNA for the CDR3 is TGTGCCAGCAGCCGGACTAGCGGGAGATCATGGCCCGGGGAGCTGTTTTTT.

This sequence joins TRBV4-1 and TRBJ2-7; 12 bases align to TRBD2. Germline V gene lookup returns CDR1 MGHRA and CDR2 YSYEKL. This CDR3 comprises 18 residues. Trimming at V came to 2 bases and at J to 5 bases, leaving 13 bases not matched to a gene. CDR3 loop: CASSQPRGLAGGPHEQYF. Here the CDR3 DNA reads TGCGCCAGCAGCCAACCACGGGGGCTAGCGGGAGGGCCCCACGAGCAGTACTTC.

The CDR3 region has the DNA TGTGCCAGCAGCTTGGTGCTAGCGGGATACCAAGAGACCCAGTACTTC. Translation: CASSLVLAGYQETQYF. The chain recombines TRBV5-6 with TRBJ2-5; 9 positions match TRBD2. The CDR3 is 16 amino acids. Per the germline V gene, CDR1 is SGHDT and CDR2 is YYEEEE. J lost 0 bases, V lost 0 bases, and 3 bases had no gene match.